This TCR beta chain was observed in a study of radiotherapy plus CTLA-4 blockade in lung cancer. Turning to the study itself: Objective response rate was around 19%; disease control rate, about 28%.

General study results and limits: Subsequent to radiotherapy plus ipilimumab, tumor-derived TCR clones underwent expansion in blood.

Ipilimumab-mediated CTLA-4 blockade plus focal radiation was given to patients having chemo-refractory metastatic non-small-cell lung cancer. Sequenced by immunoSEQ multiplex PCR; TCRdb stores in-frame clones only, minus some. Of fewer than 150,000 clones listed, nearly 80% are singletons. The V segment lost 6 bases and the J segment 10 bases; nucleotides outside the gene matches: 3. CDR1 is MNHEY and CDR2 is SVGAGI in the germline V gene. CDR3 size: 13 residues. This clone showed up just a few times. What it binds is not known. V usage is TRBV6-5 and J usage is TRBJ2-1; 13 nucleotides match TRBD2. This sample comprised peripheral blood, obtained from a patient treated with radiotherapy plus ipilimumab. This receptor was obtained from a human donor with non-small cell lung cancer who had a partial response to radiotherapy plus ipilimumab. CDR3 residues: CASSPGLAGEQFF. DNA of the CDR3: TGTGCCAGCAGCCCGGGACTAGCGGGAGAGCAGTTCTTC.